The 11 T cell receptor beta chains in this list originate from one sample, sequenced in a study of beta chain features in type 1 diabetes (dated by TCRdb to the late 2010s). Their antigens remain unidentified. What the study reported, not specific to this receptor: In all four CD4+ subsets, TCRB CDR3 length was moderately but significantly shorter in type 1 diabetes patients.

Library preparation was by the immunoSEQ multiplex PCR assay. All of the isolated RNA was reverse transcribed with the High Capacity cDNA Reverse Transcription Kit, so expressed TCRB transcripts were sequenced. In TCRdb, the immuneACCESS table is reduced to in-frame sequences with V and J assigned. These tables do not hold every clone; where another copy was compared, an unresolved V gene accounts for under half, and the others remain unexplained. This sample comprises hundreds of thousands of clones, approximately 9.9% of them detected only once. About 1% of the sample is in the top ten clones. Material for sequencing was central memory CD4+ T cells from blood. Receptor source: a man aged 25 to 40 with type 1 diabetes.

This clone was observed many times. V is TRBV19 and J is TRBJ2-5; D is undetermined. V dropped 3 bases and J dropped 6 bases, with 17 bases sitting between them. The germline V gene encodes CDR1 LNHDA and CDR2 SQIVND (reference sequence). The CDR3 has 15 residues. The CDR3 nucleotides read TGTGCCAGTAGTATGGGCTTGGCCACCGGGCAGACCCAGTACTTC. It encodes CASSMGLATGQTQYF.

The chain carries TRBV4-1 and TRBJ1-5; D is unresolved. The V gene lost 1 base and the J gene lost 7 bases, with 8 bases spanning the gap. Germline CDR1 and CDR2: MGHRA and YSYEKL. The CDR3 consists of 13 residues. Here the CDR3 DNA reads TGCGCCAGCAGCCAAGGGGGAGGCCAGCCCCAGCATTTT. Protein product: CASSQGGGQPQHF.

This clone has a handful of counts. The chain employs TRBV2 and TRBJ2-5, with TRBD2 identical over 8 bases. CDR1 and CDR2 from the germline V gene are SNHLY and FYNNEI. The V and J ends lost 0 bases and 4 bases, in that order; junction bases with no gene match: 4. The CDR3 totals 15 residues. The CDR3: CASSEAPGGLETQYF. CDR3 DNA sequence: TGTGCCAGCAGTGAAGCCCCGGGGGGGCTAGAGACCCAGTACTTC. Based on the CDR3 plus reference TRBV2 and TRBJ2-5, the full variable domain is EPEVTQTPSHQVTQMGQEVILRCVPISNHLYFYWYRQILGQKVEFLVSFYNNEISEKSEIFDDQFSVERPDGSNFTLKIRSTKLEDSAMYFCASSEAPGGLETQYFGPGTRLLVL.

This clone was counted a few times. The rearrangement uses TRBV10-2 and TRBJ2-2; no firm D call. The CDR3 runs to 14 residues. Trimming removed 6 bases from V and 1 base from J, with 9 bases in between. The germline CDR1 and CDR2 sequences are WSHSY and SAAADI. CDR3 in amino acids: CASRALGNTGELFF. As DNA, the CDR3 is TGCGCCAGCAGAGCTCTAGGGAACACCGGGGAGCTGTTTTTT.

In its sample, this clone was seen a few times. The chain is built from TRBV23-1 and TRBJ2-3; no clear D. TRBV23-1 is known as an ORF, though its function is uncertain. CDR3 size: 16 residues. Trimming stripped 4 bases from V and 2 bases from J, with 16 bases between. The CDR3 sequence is CASSLGQALPTDTQYF. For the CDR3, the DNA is TGCGCCAGCAGTCTAGGTCAGGCCCTCCCCACAGATACGCAGTATTTT.

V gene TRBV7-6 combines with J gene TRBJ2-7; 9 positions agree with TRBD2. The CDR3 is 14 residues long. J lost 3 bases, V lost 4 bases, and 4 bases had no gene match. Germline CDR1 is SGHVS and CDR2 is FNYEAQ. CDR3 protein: CASSWPSGIYEQYF. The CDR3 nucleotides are TGTGCCAGCAGCTGGCCTAGCGGGATCTACGAGCAGTACTTC.

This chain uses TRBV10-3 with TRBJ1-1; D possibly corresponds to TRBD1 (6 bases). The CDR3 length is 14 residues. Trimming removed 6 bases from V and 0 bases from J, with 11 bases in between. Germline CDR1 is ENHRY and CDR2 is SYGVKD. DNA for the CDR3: TGTGCCATCAGATCCGACAGGCTGAACACTGAAGCTTTCTTT. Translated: CAIRSDRLNTEAFF.

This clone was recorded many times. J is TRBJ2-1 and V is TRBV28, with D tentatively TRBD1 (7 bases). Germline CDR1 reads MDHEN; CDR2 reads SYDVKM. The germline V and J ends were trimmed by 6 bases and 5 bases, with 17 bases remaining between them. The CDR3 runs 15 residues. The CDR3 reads CASRSAGGSHNEQFF. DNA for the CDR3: TGTGCCAGCAGGTCGGCAGGGGGGTCGCACAATGAGCAGTTCTTC. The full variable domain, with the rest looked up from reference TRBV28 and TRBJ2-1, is DVKVTQSSRYLVKRTGEKVFLECVQDMDHENMFWYRQDPGLGLRLIYFSYDVKMKEKGDIPEGYSVSREKKERFSLILESASTNQTSMYLCASRSAGGSHNEQFFGPGTRLTVL.

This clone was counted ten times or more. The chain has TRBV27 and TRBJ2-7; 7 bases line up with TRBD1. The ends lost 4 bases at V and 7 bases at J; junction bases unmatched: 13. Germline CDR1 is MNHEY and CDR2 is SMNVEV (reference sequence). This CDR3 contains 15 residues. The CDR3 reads CASSSRTGSWVEQYF. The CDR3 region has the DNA TGTGCCAGCAGTTCCCGGACAGGTTCTTGGGTTGAGCAGTACTTC.

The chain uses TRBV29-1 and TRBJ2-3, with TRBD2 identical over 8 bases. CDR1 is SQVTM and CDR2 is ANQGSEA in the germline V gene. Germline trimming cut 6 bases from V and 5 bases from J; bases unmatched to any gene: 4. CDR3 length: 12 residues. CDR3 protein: CSVSGGRDTQYF. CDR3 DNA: TGCAGCGTGAGCGGGGGAAGAGATACGCAGTATTTT.

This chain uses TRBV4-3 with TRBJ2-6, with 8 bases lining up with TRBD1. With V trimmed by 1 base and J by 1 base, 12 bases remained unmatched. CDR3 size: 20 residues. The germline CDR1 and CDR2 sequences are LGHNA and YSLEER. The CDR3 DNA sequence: TGCGCCAGCAGCCAAGTTAGAGACAGGGGCATATTATCTGGGGCCAACGTCCTGACTTTC. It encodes CASSQVRDRGILSGANVLTF.